The 2 T cell receptor beta chains below all came from one sample that was sequenced in a study of Tregs in tolerant kidney transplant recipients. Clones were sequenced by immunoSEQ multiplex PCR, and TCRdb holds only the in-frame ones, with some missing. This sample has about 110,000 clones, with around 90% found just once. Here the sequenced sample was CD4+ T cells from blood, taken before the transplant. These receptors all come from a human donor who received a combined kidney and bone marrow transplant.

In this sample, this clone turned up once. The chain combines TRBV19 with TRBJ2-7, with D perhaps TRBD1 (5 bases). The CDR3 runs to 14 residues. The V gene lost 2 bases and the J gene lost 0 bases, with 8 bases spanning the gap. The germline CDR1 and CDR2 sequences are LNHDA and SQIVND (reference sequence). CDR3 sequence: CASSIQGASYEQYF. CDR3 nucleotide sequence: TGTGCCAGTAGTATACAGGGCGCCTCCTACGAGCAGTACTTC.

The chain links TRBV5-6 to TRBJ2-7; possible D gene TRBD2, 5 bases. CDR1 is SGHDT and CDR2 is YYEEEE in the germline V gene. Trimming left V 1 base short and J 3 bases short, with 17 bases between. The CDR3 has 16 amino acids. CDR3 residues: CASSLWGPRLLYEQYF. The CDR3 DNA sequence: TGTGCCAGCAGCTTGTGGGGTCCACGACTACTCTACGAGCAGTACTTC.